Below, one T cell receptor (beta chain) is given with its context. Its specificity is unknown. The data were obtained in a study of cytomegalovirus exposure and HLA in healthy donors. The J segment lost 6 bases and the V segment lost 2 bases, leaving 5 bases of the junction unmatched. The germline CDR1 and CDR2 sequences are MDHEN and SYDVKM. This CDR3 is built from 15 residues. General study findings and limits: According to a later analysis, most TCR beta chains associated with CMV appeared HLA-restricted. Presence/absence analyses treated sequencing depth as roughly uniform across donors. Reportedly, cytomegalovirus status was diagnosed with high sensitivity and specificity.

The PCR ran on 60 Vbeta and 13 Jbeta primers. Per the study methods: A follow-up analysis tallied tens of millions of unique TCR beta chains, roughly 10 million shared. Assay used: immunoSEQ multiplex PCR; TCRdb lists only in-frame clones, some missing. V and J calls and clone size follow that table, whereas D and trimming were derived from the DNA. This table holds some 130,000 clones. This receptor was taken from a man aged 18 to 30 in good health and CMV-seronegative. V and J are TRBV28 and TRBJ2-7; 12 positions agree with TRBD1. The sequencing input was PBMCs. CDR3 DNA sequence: TGTGCCAGCAGTTTAGCCGGGACAGGGGGCTTCGAGCAGTACTTC. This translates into CASSLAGTGGFEQYF.